This T cell receptor (beta chain) comes out of a study of CD8 T cells in Susac syndrome. TEMRA cells were enriched by FACS, and CD4+ and CD8+ T cells were negatively isolated. CDR1 is SGDLS, CDR2 YYNGEE, per germline. Between the trimmed V and J ends, which lost 0 bases and 5 bases, there was a span of 1 base. CDR3 length: 11 residues. Random hexamers primed reverse transcription of about 0.5 to 1 ug RNA. Multiplex PCR with immunoSEQ amplified the TCR beta CDR3 across 54 Vbeta and 13 Jbeta. In TCRdb, the immunoSEQ multiplex PCR reads were re-called with MiXCR into one record per CDR3 protein. The table includes approximately 230,000 distinct CDR3 sequences, over 85% detected once.

Sequenced input: CD4+ T cells from PBMCs. The chain employs TRBV9 and TRBJ2-3; no clear D gene. The TCR was taken from a human donor with multiple sclerosis. The CDR3 sequence is CASSVEDTQYF. The CDR3 bases are TGTGCCAGCAGCGTAGAAGATACGCAGTATTTT.